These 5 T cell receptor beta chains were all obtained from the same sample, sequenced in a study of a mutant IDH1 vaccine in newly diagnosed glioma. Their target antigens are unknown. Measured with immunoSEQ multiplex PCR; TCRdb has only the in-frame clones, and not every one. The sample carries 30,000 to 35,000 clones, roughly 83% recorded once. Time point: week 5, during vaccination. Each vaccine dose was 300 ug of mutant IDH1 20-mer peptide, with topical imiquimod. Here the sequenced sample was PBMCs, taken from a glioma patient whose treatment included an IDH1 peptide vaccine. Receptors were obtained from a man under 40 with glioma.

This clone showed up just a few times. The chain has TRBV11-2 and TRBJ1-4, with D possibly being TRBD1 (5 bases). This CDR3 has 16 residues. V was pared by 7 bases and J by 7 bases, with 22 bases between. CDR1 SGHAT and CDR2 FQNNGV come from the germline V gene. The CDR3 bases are TGTGCCAGCACCGAACTTGGGGCTCCAGGAAGTGAAAAACTGTTTTTT. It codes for CASTELGAPGSEKLFF.

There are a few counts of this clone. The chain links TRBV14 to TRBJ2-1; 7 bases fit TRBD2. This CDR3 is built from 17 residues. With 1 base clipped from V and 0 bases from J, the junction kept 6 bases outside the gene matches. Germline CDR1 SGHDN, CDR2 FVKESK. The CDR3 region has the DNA TGTGCCAGCAGCCAAGGGTCTCGCGGGAGCTCCTACAATGAGCAGTTCTTC. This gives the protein CASSQGSRGSSYNEQFF.

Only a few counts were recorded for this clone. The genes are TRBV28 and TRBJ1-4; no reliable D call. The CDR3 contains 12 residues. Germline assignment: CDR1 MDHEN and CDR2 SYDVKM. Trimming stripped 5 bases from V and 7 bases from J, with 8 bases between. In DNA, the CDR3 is TGTGCCAGCAGTCCCGAGATTGAAAAACTGTTTTTT. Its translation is CASSPEIEKLFF.

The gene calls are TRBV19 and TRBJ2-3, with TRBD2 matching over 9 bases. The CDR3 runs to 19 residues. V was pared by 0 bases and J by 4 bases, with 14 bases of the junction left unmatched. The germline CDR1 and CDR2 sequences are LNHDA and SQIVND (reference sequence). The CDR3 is CASSIDSGHLAGVSDTQYF. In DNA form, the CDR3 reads TGTGCCAGTAGTATAGACTCGGGGCACTTAGCGGGAGTTTCAGATACGCAGTATTTT.

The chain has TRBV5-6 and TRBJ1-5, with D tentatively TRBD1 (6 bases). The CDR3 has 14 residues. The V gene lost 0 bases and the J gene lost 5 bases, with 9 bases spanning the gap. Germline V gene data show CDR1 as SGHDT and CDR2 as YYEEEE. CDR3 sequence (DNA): TGTGCCAGCAGCTTGGGCGGGGGCCATCAGCCCCAGCATTTT. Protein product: CASSLGGGHQPQHF.